Listed below are T cell receptor beta chains from one sample, sequenced in a study of T-cell memory formation after mild COVID-19. TCRdb called the 5' RACE reads again in MiXCR, with one record for every CDR3 protein. This sample has a few hundred thousand distinct CDR3 sequences, with 15% to 20% found just once. Sequencing was performed on PBMCs or a T cell subset sorted from them (not recorded which). The receptors here all came from a man younger than 35 who had mild COVID-19 (a few samples of this study predate the infection). Cell type and time point are not known. Each CDR3 is given with its conserved first and last residue. The D gene is left open where the match is weak. Expanded clones are given a class, and other clones once, few, many or no size at all.

clone_size,j_call,d_call,v_call,cdr3_aa,cdr3_nt
many,TRBJ1-2,TRBD1,TRBV27,CASSPGTGNGYTF,TGTGCCAGCAGTCCGGGGACAGGGAACGGCTACACCTTC
.,TRBJ2-1,TRBD1,TRBV20-1,CSARVVTGVFYEQFF,TGCAGTGCTAGAGTCGTGACAGGGGTGTTCTATGAGCAGTTCTTC
.,TRBJ1-5,.,TRBV7-2,CASSQTYGTISNQPQHF,TGTGCCAGCAGTCAAACCTACGGGACCATTAGCAATCAGCCCCAGCATTTT
.,TRBJ1-1,.,TRBV20-1,CSAIDEMNTEAFF,TGCAGTGCTATCGACGAAATGAACACTGAAGCTTTCTTT
.,TRBJ2-2,TRBD2,TRBV12-3/TRBV12-4,CASSPRETGELFF,TGTGCCAGCAGCCCGCGGGAGACCGGGGAGCTGTTTTTT
few,TRBJ2-7,TRBD1,TRBV3-1,CASSLQGAHEQYF,TGTGCCAGCAGTCTACAGGGGGCCCACGAGCAGTACTTC
many,TRBJ2-5,.,TRBV28,CASSLFGGLKETQYF,TGTGCCAGCAGTTTGTTCGGGGGCCTGAAAGAGACCCAGTACTTC
many,TRBJ2-3,.,TRBV6-2/TRBV6-3,CASSYSATDTQYF,TGTGCCAGCAGTTATTCCGCGACCGATACGCAGTATTTT
few,TRBJ2-1,.,TRBV20-1,CSARDPFYNEQFF,TGCAGTGCCAGGGACCCCTTTTACAATGAGCAGTTCTTC
few,TRBJ2-7,TRBD2,TRBV30,CAWRGTTSGGALNEQYF,TGTGCCTGGAGGGGTACGACTAGCGGGGGGGCGCTCAACGAGCAGTACTTC
.,TRBJ1-3,TRBD1,TRBV4-3,CASSQDYGTGLSTIYF,TGCGCCAGCAGCCAAGATTACGGGACAGGGCTCTCCACCATATATTTT
.,TRBJ1-4,.,TRBV3-1,CASSLLGGFEEKLFF,TGTGCCAGCAGCCTCCTTGGGGGCTTCGAGGAAAAACTGTTTTTT
few,TRBJ2-5,.,TRBV7-8,CASSPGGWETQYF,TGTGCCAGCAGCCCAGGGGGGTGGGAGACCCAGTACTTC
.,TRBJ2-2,TRBD1,TRBV24-1,CATEQGANTGELFF,TGTGCCACCGAACAGGGGGCGAACACCGGGGAGCTGTTTTTT
many,TRBJ2-1,TRBD2,TRBV6-2/TRBV6-3,CASSYTGSGGNEQFF,TGTGCCAGCAGTTACACCGGTAGCGGGGGTAATGAGCAGTTCTTC
few,TRBJ1-2,TRBD1,TRBV5-1,CASSLETGYGYTF,TGCGCCAGCAGCTTGGAGACAGGGTATGGCTACACCTTC
many,TRBJ1-6,TRBD1,TRBV4-3,CASSLTGEDSPLHF,TGCGCCAGCAGCCTGACAGGGGAGGATTCACCCCTCCACTTT
few,TRBJ1-5,.,TRBV20-1,CSARGGVDQPQHF,TGCAGTGCTAGAGGGGGGGTAGATCAGCCCCAGCATTTT
many,TRBJ2-1,.,TRBV28,CASNRADEQFF,TGTGCCAGCAACAGGGCCGATGAGCAGTTCTTC
many,TRBJ1-4,.,TRBV6-4,CASRWGFEKLFF,TGTGCCAGCAGATGGGGGTTTGAAAAACTGTTTTTT
few,TRBJ2-7,.,TRBV6-2/TRBV6-3,CASSIPGLVYEQYF,TGTGCCAGCAGTATCCCGGGACTCGTCTACGAGCAGTACTTC
few,TRBJ2-3,.,TRBV12-3/TRBV12-4,CASRDNTGPDTQYF,TGTGCCAGCAGGGATAATACAGGACCCGATACGCAGTATTTT
.,TRBJ2-1,.,TRBV5-5,CASSSDWNNEQFF,TGTGCCAGCAGCTCAGACTGGAACAATGAGCAGTTCTTC
few,TRBJ2-2,.,TRBV7-9,CASTPRRVDIGELFF,TGTGCCAGCACCCCTAGGCGGGTTGATATCGGGGAGCTGTTTTTT
.,TRBJ2-1,TRBD2,TRBV7-2,CASSPDASGGYNEQFF,TGTGCCAGCAGCCCGGACGCTAGCGGGGGGTACAATGAGCAGTTCTTC
few,TRBJ2-3,.,TRBV7-8,CASSSSPTQYF,TGTGCCAGCAGCTCATCCCCCACGCAGTATTTT
.,TRBJ2-5,.,TRBV6-6,CASSSLTGDPGETQYF,TGTGCCAGCAGTTCCTTGACAGGCGATCCGGGAGAGACCCAGTACTTC
.,TRBJ2-4,.,TRBV7-9,CASSSAGGALTGLAKNIQYF,TGTGCCAGCAGCTCGGCCGGGGGCGCGCTGACAGGCCTAGCCAAAAACATTCAGTACTTC
once,TRBJ2-7,TRBD1,TRBV11-2,CASSRRTGTGSYEQYF,TGTGCCAGCAGCCGAAGAACAGGGACAGGATCCTACGAGCAGTACTTC
.,TRBJ2-4,.,TRBV20-1,CSGGQGNIQYF,TGCAGTGGAGGGCAGGGAAACATTCAGTACTTC
many,TRBJ2-7,.,TRBV6-5,CASSYLGPTGAPYEQYF,TGTGCCAGCAGTTACTTGGGGCCGACGGGGGCACCCTACGAGCAGTACTTC
.,TRBJ2-3,TRBD2,TRBV5-1,CASSERTSGARDTQYF,TGCGCCAGCAGCGAAAGGACTAGCGGGGCCCGGGATACGCAGTATTTT
.,TRBJ2-1,.,TRBV11-2,CASSPLESDEQFF,TGTGCCAGCAGCCCGTTAGAATCCGATGAGCAGTTCTTC
.,TRBJ2-1,TRBD1,TRBV5-1,CASSLASGTGENNEQFF,TGCGCCAGCAGCTTGGCTTCCGGGACAGGGGAGAACAATGAGCAGTTCTTC
few,TRBJ1-1,.,TRBV9,CASSVGGQGRTEAFF,TGTGCCAGCAGCGTAGGAGGCCAGGGGAGGACTGAAGCTTTCTTT
few,TRBJ1-2,.,TRBV30,CAWSAIMDRYYGYTF,TGTGCCTGGAGCGCGATAATGGACAGATACTATGGCTACACCTTC
.,TRBJ2-7,TRBD1,TRBV7-9,CASSATGVQYF,TGTGCCAGCAGCGCCACAGGGGTTCAGTACTTC
few,TRBJ1-1,.,TRBV28,CASGLDGTEAFF,TGTGCCAGCGGCCTGGACGGCACTGAAGCTTTCTTT
.,TRBJ2-3,.,TRBV30,CACNWVVDNTQYF,TGTGCCTGTAACTGGGTAGTCGATAATACGCAGTATTTT
few,TRBJ2-7,TRBD1,TRBV12-3/TRBV12-4,CASTAEQGFEQYF,TGTGCCAGCACCGCCGAACAGGGGTTCGAGCAGTACTTC
.,TRBJ2-5,.,TRBV7-2,CASSLVTGVETQYF,TGTGCCAGCAGCTTAGTAACGGGGGTGGAGACCCAGTACTTC